This T cell receptor beta chain stems from a study of blood T cells in healthy people across ages. General study results and limits: Relative to aged donors, long-lived donors carried more naive CD4+ cells and displayed higher diversity.

It was with a sample-barcoded 5' primer and a J-beta primer mix that a second PCR of about 7 to 12 cycles was run. TCRdb passed the 5' RACE reads through MiXCR, listing each CDR3 protein once. Here the sample spans some 760,000 distinct CDR3 sequences, roughly 25% being singletons. Of note for this clonotype: Its target is unknown.

Germline assignment: CDR1 SGHTA and CDR2 FQGNSA. Trimming pared 4 bases from V and 1 base from J, leaving 10 bases between. CDR3 length: 14 amino acids. These same records also appear under a second study, on T cells of mothers and their children.

The sequence was collected from a boy between 10 and 17 years old in good health. The sequencing input was blood. J is TRBJ1-1 and V is TRBV7-2, with D possibly matching TRBD1 (5 bases). CDR3 loop: CASSWGGGNTEAFF. The CDR3, as DNA: TGTGCCAGCAGCTGGGGGGGTGGGAACACTGAAGCTTTCTTT.